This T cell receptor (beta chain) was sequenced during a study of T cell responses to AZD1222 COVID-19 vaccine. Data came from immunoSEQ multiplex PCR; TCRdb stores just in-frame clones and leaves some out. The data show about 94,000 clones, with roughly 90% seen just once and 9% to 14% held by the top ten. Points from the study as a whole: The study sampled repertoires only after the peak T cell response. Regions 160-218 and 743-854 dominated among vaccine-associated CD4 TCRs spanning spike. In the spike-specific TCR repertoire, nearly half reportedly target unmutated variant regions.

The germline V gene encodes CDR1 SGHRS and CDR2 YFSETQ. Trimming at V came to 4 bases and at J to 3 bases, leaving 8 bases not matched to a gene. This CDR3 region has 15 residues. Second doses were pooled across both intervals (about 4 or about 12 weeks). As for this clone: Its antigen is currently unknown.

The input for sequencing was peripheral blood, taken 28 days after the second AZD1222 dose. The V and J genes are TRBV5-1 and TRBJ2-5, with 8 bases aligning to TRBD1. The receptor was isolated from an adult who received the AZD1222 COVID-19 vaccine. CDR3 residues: CASSLQPGGEETQYF. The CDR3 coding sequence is TGCGCCAGCAGCCTACAACCAGGGGGCGAAGAGACCCAGTACTTC.